These T cell receptor beta chains were read from a single sample in a study of blood T cell repertoires in COVID-19. TCRdb keeps only in-frame clones here, not all; method: immunoSEQ multiplex PCR. The sample contains some 190,000 clones, more than 75% of which appear only once. Sequenced material: peripheral blood. All receptors come from a human donor in a cohort sampled during active COVID-19. CDR3s include the opening cysteine and the closing phenylalanine or tryptophan. The order of the fields is CDR3 DNA, CDR3 protein, J gene, D gene, clone size, V gene. D genes are given only for firm matches. Clone size is not always given. Where it is, it says once, few, many or a class for expanded clones.

TGTGCCAGCAGCTCGTGGAGGGGTAGGTTGGACTATGGCTACACCTTC	CASSSWRGRLDYGYTF	TRBJ1-2	.	few	TRBV5-6
TGTGCCAGCTCACCACCGGGACTAGCGACGAACACCGGGGAGCTGTTTTTT	CASSPPGLATNTGELFF	TRBJ2-2	TRBD2	few	TRBV18
TGTGCCAGTTCCCGGGACTGGGCCGACAATGAGCAGTTCTTC	CASSRDWADNEQFF	TRBJ2-1	.	.	TRBV18
TGTGCCAGCAGTCAACTAGCGGGAGGGCTGGGAGACAATGAGCAGTTCTTC	CASSQLAGGLGDNEQFF	TRBJ2-1	TRBD2	.	TRBV27
TGTGCCAGCAGCTCGGACAGGGGCACAGATACGCAGTATTTT	CASSSDRGTDTQYF	TRBJ2-3	TRBD1	.	TRBV9
TGCGCCAGCAGCTTGAGGACAGAGAGCACAGATACGCAGTATTTT	CASSLRTESTDTQYF	TRBJ2-3	.	.	TRBV5-1
TGTGCCAGCAGCTCGGGACAGGGTATGAACACTGAAGCTTTCTTT	CASSSGQGMNTEAFF	TRBJ1-1	TRBD1	.	TRBV7-6
TGTGCCAGAAGCTCGGGACAGGGCAACTACGAGCAGTACTTC	CARSSGQGNYEQYF	TRBJ2-7	TRBD1	few	TRBV5-3
TGTGCCAGCAGTTATTCACAGATCAATCAGCCCCAGCATTTT	CASSYSQINQPQHF	TRBJ1-5	.	.	TRBV6-2/TRBV6-3
TGTGCCAGCGCAGGGTTAGGCAATGAGCAGTTCTTC	CASAGLGNEQFF	TRBJ2-1	.	.	TRBV2
TGTGCCAGCAGTTCAGTATCGTACGAGCAGTACTTC	CASSSVSYEQYF	TRBJ2-7	.	.	TRBV6-6
TGTGCCAGTAGTGTGGGGGACAGGCGGATCAATGAGCAGTTCTTC	CASSVGDRRINEQFF	TRBJ2-1	TRBD1	.	TRBV19
TGTGCCAGCAGCCTCAACAGGCTCTCCTACGAGCAGTACTTC	CASSLNRLSYEQYF	TRBJ2-7	.	once	TRBV11-1
TGTGCCTGGAGTGTAGCCCCGCCAGATACGCAGTATTTT	CAWSVAPPDTQYF	TRBJ2-3	.	once	TRBV30